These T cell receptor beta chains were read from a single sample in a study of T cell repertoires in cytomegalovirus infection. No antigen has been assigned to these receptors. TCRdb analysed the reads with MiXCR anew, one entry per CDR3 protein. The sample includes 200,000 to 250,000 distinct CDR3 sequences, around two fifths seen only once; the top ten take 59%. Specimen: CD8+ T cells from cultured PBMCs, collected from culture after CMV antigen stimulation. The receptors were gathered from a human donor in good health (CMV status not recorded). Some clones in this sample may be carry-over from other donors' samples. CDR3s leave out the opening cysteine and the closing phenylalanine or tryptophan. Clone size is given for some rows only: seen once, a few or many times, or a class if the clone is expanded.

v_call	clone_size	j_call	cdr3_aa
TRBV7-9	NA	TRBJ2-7	ASSSVEGNSAREQY
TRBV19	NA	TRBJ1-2	ASKPERVDAYGYT
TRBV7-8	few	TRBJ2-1	ASSPVADNEQF
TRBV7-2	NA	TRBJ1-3	ASSLETLSGNTIY
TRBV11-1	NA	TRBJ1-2	ASSLGTGEVGYT
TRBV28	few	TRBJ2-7	ASSLRQGNYEQY
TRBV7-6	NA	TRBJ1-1	ASSLAYSSGGRDMNTEAF
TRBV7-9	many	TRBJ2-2	ASLREAGELF
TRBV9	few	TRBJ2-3	ASSVARSTQKDTQY
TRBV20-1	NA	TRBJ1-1	SAGRGGGGNTEAF
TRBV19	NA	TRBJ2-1	ASSIAREAEHNEQF
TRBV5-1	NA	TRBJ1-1	ASSLGDMNTEAF
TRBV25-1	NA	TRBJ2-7	ASSEWEGTGLYEQY
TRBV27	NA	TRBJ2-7	ASSPQDRSYEQY
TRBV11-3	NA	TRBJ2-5	ASSGTGQETQY
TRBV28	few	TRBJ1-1	ASSLGGVGTEAF
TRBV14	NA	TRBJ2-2	ASSLKDRGNGELF
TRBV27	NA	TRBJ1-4	ASSLDRGRLSLGKLF
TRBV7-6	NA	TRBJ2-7	ASSVGEVYEQY
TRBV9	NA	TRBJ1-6	ASSDRDINSYNSPLH
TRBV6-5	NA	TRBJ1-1	ASSYSVGYIGNGTEAS
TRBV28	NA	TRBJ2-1	ASSNRDGNNEQF
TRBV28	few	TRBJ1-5	ASSSGTGVYSNQPQH
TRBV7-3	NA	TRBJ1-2	ASSRTGGNGYT
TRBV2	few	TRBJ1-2	ASSEWRGQGRYVYGYT
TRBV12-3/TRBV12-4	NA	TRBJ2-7	ASTLGGTASYEQY
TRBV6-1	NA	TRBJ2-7	ASSEVRRGHEQY
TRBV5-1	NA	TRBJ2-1	ASSLAGTAYNEQF
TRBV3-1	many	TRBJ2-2	ASSQARSMNTGELF
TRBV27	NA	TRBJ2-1	ASSSARDYEQF
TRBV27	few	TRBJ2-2	ASSFTGGGTGELF
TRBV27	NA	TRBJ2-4	ASRRRGDDVTKNIQY
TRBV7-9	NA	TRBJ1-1	ASSFPGSGMNTEAF
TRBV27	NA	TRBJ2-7	ASGTTGAREQY
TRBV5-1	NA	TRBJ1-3	ASSGDGNTIY
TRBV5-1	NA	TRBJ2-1	ASSLAGTGVYNEQF